This TCR beta chain was identified during a study of blood T cell repertoires in COVID-19. About the study: Spain, Italy and the United States supplied samples that represented acute and convalescent COVID-19.

V trimming: 6 bases; J trimming: 9 bases; junction bases outside the gene matches: 5. The CDR3 consists of 12 residues. CDR1 and CDR2 from the germline V gene are SNHLY and FYNNEI. In the authors' methods: Nucleated cell counts were estimated from reference gene primer amplification. TCRdb's copy holds only in-frame clones and misses some; the assay was immunoSEQ multiplex PCR. That table is the source of V, J and clone size, and D and trimming were worked out from the DNA. The table shows roughly 30,000 clones, with approximately 88% occurring only once. This TCR was recovered from an elderly man with active COVID-19. The sequenced sample was peripheral blood. The chain carries TRBV2 and TRBJ2-1; 7 bases align to TRBD1. DNA of the CDR3: TGTGCCAGCAGACGACAGGGCGGTGAGCAGTTCTTC. As protein: CASRRQGGEQFF.